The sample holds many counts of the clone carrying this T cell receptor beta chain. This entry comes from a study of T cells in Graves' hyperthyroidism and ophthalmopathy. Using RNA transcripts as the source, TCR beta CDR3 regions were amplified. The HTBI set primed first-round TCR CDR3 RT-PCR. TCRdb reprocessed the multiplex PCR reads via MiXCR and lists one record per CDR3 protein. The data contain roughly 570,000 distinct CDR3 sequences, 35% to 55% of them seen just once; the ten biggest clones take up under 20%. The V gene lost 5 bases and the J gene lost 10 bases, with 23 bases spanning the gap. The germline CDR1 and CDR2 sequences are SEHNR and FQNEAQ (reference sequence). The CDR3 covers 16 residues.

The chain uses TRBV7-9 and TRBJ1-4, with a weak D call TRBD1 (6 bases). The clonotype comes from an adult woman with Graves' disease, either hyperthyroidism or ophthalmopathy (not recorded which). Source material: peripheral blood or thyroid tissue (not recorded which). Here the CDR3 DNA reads TGTGCCAGCAGCCCCGCCCGCCGGGACATTCGAGCAAAACTGTTTTTT. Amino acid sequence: CASSPARRDIRAKLFF.